This TCR beta chain was sequenced for a study of CD8+ T cells in alopecia areata. With 6 bases removed from V and 5 bases from J, the gap between germline ends came to 9 bases. There are 12 residues in the CDR3. Germline V lookup: CDR1 SNHLY, CDR2 FYNNEI. Reverse transcribed after extraction, RNA yielded cDNA as the sequencing template. The table came from immunoSEQ multiplex PCR; TCRdb's copy has only in-frame clones and leaves some out. The sample has about 76,000 clones, about 30% seen once. Treatment here: oral pan-JAK inhibitor, 5-10 mg twice daily. Patients with alopecia areata provided lesional scalp punch biopsies as well as peripheral blood.

This rearrangement joins TRBV2 to TRBJ2-3, with no clear D. The clonotype comes from a human donor with alopecia areata. This specimen consisted of CD8+ T cells sorted from blood, obtained at week 4, from a patient treated with tofacitinib. The CDR3 loop reads CASRAIQDTQYF. The CDR3 DNA reads as TGTGCCAGCAGAGCCATCCAAGATACGCAGTATTTT.